These T cell receptor beta chains were read from a single sample in a study of shared clonotypes between healthy human individuals. Generated by immunoSEQ multiplex PCR, the TCRdb table keeps only in-frame clones and is missing some. Of about 2,100,000 clones listed, roughly 91% are singletons. Sequenced sample: naive CD8+ T cells from PBMCs. The receptors were sampled from a man aged 18 to 30 in good health. Some clones in this sample may be carry-over from other donors' samples. Both conserved end residues are part of each CDR3. A D gene is named only where the DNA matches it firmly. The size field is filled for only some rows; it gives once, few, many or a size class.

TRBD1 | TRBJ2-5 | TRBV7-9 | . | TGTGCCAGCAGCCAACCGGGACAGGGAATGGAGACCCAGTACTTC | CASSQPGQGMETQYF
TRBD1 | TRBJ2-7 | TRBV6-5 | . | TGTGCCAGCAGTTACTCACGACAGGGCTACGAGCAGTACTTC | CASSYSRQGYEQYF
. | TRBJ2-5 | TRBV7-9 | . | TGTGCCAGCAGCTTCGGGTTTAGAGAGACCCAGTACTTC | CASSFGFRETQYF
. | TRBJ2-1 | TRBV6-5 | . | TGTGCCAGCAGCCCTGGGTACGCCTACAATGAGCAGTTCTTC | CASSPGYAYNEQFF
TRBD2 | TRBJ2-1 | TRBV29-1 | . | TGCAGCGTTGGATTGGCGGGAGGGCTTGGGGCTGAGCAGTTCTTC | CSVGLAGGLGAEQFF
. | TRBJ2-1 | TRBV18 | . | TGTGCCAGCTCACCACCGGTCTATAAGAGCGGATATTTGAATGAGCAGTTCTTC | CASSPPVYKSGYLNEQFF
. | TRBJ1-5 | TRBV19 | . | TGTGCCAGTAGTATGTCGAGCGGTGGACAGCCCCAGCATTTT | CASSMSSGGQPQHF
. | TRBJ2-1 | TRBV9 | . | TGTGCCAGCAGCGTAGTACAAGATGAGCAGTTCTTC | CASSVVQDEQFF
TRBD2 | TRBJ2-3 | TRBV6-6 | . | TGTGCCAGCAGTCCTCTAGCGGGAGGCACAGATACGCAGTATTTT | CASSPLAGGTDTQYF
. | TRBJ2-1 | TRBV5-6 | . | TGTGCCAGCAGCACAACCGGGGGCGATGAGCAGTTCTTC | CASSTTGGDEQFF
. | TRBJ1-4 | TRBV25-1 | . | TGTGCCAGCAGTGGAGTTTGGCCAACTAATGAAAAACTGTTTTTT | CASSGVWPTNEKLFF
. | TRBJ1-5 | TRBV6-1 | . | TGTGCCAGCAGTGAGAAGCAGTCAAGCAATCAGCCCCAGCATTTT | CASSEKQSSNQPQHF
. | TRBJ2-2 | TRBV19 | few | TGTGCCAGTAGTATAGGGGCGAACACCGGGGAGCTGTTTTTT | CASSIGANTGELFF
. | TRBJ2-3 | TRBV9 | . | TGTGCCAGCAGCGCCAAGAGGGTGGGAGATACGCAGTATTTT | CASSAKRVGDTQYF
TRBD2 | TRBJ2-7 | TRBV7-9 | . | TGTGCCAGCAGCTTAGTTCGGGAGGCCGGTTTCTACGAGCAGTACTTC | CASSLVREAGFYEQYF
TRBD1 | TRBJ2-1 | TRBV7-9 | . | TGTGCCAGCAGCTCAACAGGACAGGGGATGAATGAGCAGTTCTTC | CASSSTGQGMNEQFF
. | TRBJ1-2 | TRBV11-3 | . | TGTGCCAGCAGCGCTGCACGGGGCTTC | CASSAARGF
. | TRBJ2-7 | TRBV13 | . | TGTGCCAGCAGCACCGCGACCTACGAGCAGTACTTC | CASSTATYEQYF
TRBD1 | TRBJ1-1 | TRBV27 | . | TGTGCCAGCCAGAGCGGGACAGCCACTGAAGCTTTCTTT | CASQSGTATEAFF
TRBD1 | TRBJ2-5 | TRBV11-3 | . | TGTGCCAGCAGCGAAAGGAAGGCAGGGGGCAGTGGAGAGACCCAGTACTTC | CASSERKAGGSGETQYF
TRBD1 | TRBJ2-5 | TRBV28 | once | TGTGCCAGCAGTTTTGGGACAGGGACCGGTCTGGAGACCCAGTACTTC | CASSFGTGTGLETQYF
. | TRBJ1-1 | TRBV11-2 | . | TGTGCCAGCCGCGGGGGCGGGAACACTGAAGCTTTCTTT | CASRGGGNTEAFF